The source of this T cell receptor (beta chain) is a study of T cell repertoires in cytomegalovirus infection. Study information: Public TCR beta signature analysis indicated the presence of both CMV infection and matching HLA type.

V was clipped by 6 bases and J by 3 bases, with 18 bases between them. Per germline, CDR1 MNHEY and CDR2 SVGEGT. CDR3 length: 15 amino acids. Each CDR3 protein gets one entry after TCRdb re-called the reads with MiXCR. The sample has about 250,000 distinct CDR3 sequences; about a sixth are singletons. This clonotype came up many times. The antigen is undetermined. Notes on the study in general: Dominant in the ex vivo response were TCR beta clonotypes restricted by HLA-C and specific for CMV.

The chain is built from TRBV6-2 or TRBV6-3 and TRBJ2-7; no clear D. What was sequenced was CD8+ T cells from PBMCs. The TCR originated in a human donor in good health (CMV status not recorded). Some clones in this sample may be carry-over from other donors' samples. Here the CDR3 DNA reads TGTGCCAGCAGCTACCTTCAGGCTTCAGGCTACGAGCAGTACTTC. Translation gives CASSYLQASGYEQYF.